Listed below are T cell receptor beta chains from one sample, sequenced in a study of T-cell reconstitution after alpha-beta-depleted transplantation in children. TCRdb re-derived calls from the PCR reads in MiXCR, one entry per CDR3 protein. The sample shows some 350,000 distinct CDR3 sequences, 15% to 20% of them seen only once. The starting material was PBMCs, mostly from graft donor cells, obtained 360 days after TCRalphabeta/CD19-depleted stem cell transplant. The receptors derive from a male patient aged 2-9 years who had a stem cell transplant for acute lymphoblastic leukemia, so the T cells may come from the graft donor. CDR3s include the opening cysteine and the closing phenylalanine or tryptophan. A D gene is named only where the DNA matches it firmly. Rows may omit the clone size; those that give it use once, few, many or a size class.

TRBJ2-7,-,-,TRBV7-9,CAGGGNYEQYF,TGTGCCGGGGGTGGAAACTACGAGCAGTACTTC
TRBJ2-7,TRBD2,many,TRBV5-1,CASSPASGLYEQYF,TGCGCCAGCAGCCCAGCTAGCGGCTTATACGAGCAGTACTTC
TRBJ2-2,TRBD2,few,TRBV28,CASIRRGSGRANTGELFF,TGTGCCAGCATCCGAAGGGGTAGCGGGAGGGCGAACACCGGGGAGCTGTTTTTT
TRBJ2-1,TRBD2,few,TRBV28,CASSLGTTSGSRNEQFF,TGTGCCAGCAGTTTAGGGACAACTAGCGGGAGTCGGAATGAGCAGTTCTTC
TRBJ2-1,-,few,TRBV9,CASSVGVTLRDEQFF,TGTGCCAGCAGCGTAGGAGTGACTCTCCGAGATGAGCAGTTCTTC
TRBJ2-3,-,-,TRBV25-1,CASSEGGGADTQYF,TGTGCCAGCAGTGAGGGGGGTGGTGCAGATACGCAGTATTTT
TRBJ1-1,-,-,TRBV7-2,CASSWGDTEAFF,TGTGCCAGCAGCTGGGGGGACACTGAAGCTTTCTTT
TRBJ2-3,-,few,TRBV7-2,CASSLSLGGRWDTQYF,TGTGCCAGCAGCTTATCGCTGGGTGGGAGATGGGATACGCAGTATTTT
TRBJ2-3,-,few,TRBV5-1,CASSPDVLTDTQYF,TGCGCCAGCAGCCCCGACGTGCTAACAGATACGCAGTATTTT
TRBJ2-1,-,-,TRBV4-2,CASSQARDSRPHNEQFF,TGTGCCAGCAGCCAGGCACGGGACTCCCGCCCTCACAATGAGCAGTTCTTC
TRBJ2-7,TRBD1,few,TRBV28,CASRTGKRSWYEQYF,TGTGCCAGCAGGACAGGGAAGAGATCTTGGTACGAGCAGTACTTC
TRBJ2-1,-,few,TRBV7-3,CASSPRNVGGGEQFF,TGTGCCAGCAGCCCCCGAAACGTGGGTGGGGGTGAGCAGTTCTTC
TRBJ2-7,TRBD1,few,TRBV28,CASSSPGQGGGEQYF,TGTGCCAGCAGTTCCCCGGGACAGGGAGGCGGCGAGCAGTACTTC
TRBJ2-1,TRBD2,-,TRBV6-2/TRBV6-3,CASSYLLTSGSSYNEQFF,TGTGCCAGCAGTTACCTTCTGACTAGCGGGAGCTCCTACAATGAGCAGTTCTTC
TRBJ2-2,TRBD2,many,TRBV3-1,CASRGLAGVVGELFF,TGTGCCAGCAGGGGACTAGCGGGAGTGGTCGGGGAGCTGTTTTTT
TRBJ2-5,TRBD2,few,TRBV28,CASSLWGSGSETQYF,TGTGCCAGCAGTTTATGGGGTAGCGGGAGTGAGACCCAGTACTTC
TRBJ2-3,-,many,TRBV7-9,CASSIQRGTDTQYF,TGTGCCAGCAGCATTCAAAGGGGGACAGATACGCAGTATTTT
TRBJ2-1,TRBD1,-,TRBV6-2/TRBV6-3,CASSYPLGQGGYNEQFF,TGTGCCAGCAGTTATCCCCTCGGACAGGGGGGATACAATGAGCAGTTCTTC
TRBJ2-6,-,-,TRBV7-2,CASRIGGSGANVLTF,TGTGCCAGCAGGATAGGGGGCTCTGGGGCCAACGTCCTGACTTTC
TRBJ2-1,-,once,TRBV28,CASSLWGLWAGNERFF,TGTGCCAGCAGTTTATGGGGCCTTTGGGCGGGAAATGAGCGGTTCTTC
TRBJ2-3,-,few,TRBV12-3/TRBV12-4,CASTDSLDWRDTDTQYF,TGTGCCAGCACCGATTCCTTAGACTGGAGGGATACAGATACGCAGTATTTT
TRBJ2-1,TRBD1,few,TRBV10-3,CAITGTGNNEQFF,TGTGCCATCACCGGGACAGGGAACAATGAGCAGTTCTTC
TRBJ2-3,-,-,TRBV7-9,CASSFSHTDTQYF,TGTGCCAGCAGCTTTAGCCACACAGATACGCAGTATTTT
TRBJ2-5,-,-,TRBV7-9,CASSLFQNQETQYF,TGTGCCAGCAGCTTATTCCAGAACCAAGAGACCCAGTACTTC
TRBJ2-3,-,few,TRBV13,CASSYPVGKDTQYF,TGTGCCAGCAGCTACCCCGTGGGGAAAGATACGCAGTATTTT
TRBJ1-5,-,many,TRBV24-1,CATGVIGNQPQHF,TGTGCCACCGGGGTAATCGGCAATCAGCCCCAGCATTTT
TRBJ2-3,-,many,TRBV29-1,CSVNLGESIDTQYF,TGCAGCGTGAATCTAGGAGAATCCATAGATACGCAGTATTTT
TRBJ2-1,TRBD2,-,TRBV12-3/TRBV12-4,CASRGLAGGPGNNEQFF,TGTGCCAGCAGAGGACTAGCGGGAGGGCCAGGTAACAATGAGCAGTTCTTC
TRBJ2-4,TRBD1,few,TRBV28,CASISAGGIERAQYF,TGTGCCAGCATCTCCGCAGGGGGAATCGAAAGGGCTCAGTACTTC
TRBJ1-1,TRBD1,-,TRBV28,CASSLWGQGREAFF,TGTGCCAGCAGTTTATGGGGACAGGGGAGAGAAGCTTTCTTT
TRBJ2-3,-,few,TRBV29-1,CSVGFRLAGDTQYF,TGCAGCGTTGGTTTCAGGCTAGCCGGGGATACGCAGTATTTT
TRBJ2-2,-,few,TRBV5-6,CASSFITGELFF,TGTGCCAGCAGCTTCATAACCGGGGAGCTGTTTTTT
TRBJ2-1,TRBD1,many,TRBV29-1,CSVNDRVHEQFF,TGCAGCGTTAACGACAGGGTCCATGAGCAGTTCTTC
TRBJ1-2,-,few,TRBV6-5,CASSRTGLYGYTF,TGTGCCAGCAGCCGAACAGGACTCTATGGCTACACCTTC
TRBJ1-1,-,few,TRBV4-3,CASSQERLANTEAFF,TGCGCCAGCAGCCAAGAGAGGCTCGCGAACACTGAAGCTTTCTTT
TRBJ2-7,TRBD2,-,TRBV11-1,CASSYRYGTSGEQYF,TGTGCCAGCAGTTATCGATACGGGACTAGCGGCGAGCAGTACTTC
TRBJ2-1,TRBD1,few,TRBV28,CASNWGDRGFNEQFF,TGTGCCAGCAATTGGGGGGACAGGGGATTCAATGAGCAGTTCTTC
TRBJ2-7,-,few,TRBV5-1,CASTGVGTYEQYF,TGCGCCAGCACGGGGGTTGGTACCTACGAGCAGTACTTC
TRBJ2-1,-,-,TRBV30,CAWSVQRSDVEQFF,TGTGCCTGGAGTGTACAGCGATCCGACGTCGAGCAGTTCTTC
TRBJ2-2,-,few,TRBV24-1,CATSEAGLTGELFF,TGTGCCACCAGTGAGGCAGGGCTCACCGGGGAGCTGTTTTTT
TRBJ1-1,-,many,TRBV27,CASGSGLVNTEAFF,TGTGCCAGCGGTTCAGGGTTAGTGAACACTGAAGCTTTCTTT
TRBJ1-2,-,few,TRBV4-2,CASSQVDGNYGYTF,TGTGCCAGCAGCCAAGTCGACGGTAACTATGGCTACACCTTC
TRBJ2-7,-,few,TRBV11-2,CASSLRRSGLAYEQYF,TGTGCCAGCAGCTTAAGAAGAAGCGGGTTGGCGTACGAGCAGTACTTC
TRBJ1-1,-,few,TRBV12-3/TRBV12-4,CASSWGLGNTEAFF,TGTGCCAGCAGTTGGGGTTTAGGGAACACTGAAGCTTTCTTT
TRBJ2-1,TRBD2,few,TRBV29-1,CSVEVGLAFNEQFF,TGCAGCGTTGAAGTGGGACTAGCGTTCAATGAGCAGTTCTTC
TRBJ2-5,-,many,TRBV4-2,CASSPTTRAEETQYF,TGTGCCAGCAGCCCGACGACAAGGGCCGAGGAGACCCAGTACTTC
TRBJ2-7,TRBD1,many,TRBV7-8,CASSNRGEQYF,TGTGCCAGCAGCAACAGGGGCGAGCAGTACTTC
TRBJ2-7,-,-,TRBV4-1,CASSQDGFAITYEQYF,TGCGCCAGCAGCCAAGACGGGTTCGCCATTACCTACGAGCAGTACTTC
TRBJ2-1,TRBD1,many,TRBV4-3,CASSLRDRDFDEQFF,TGCGCCAGCAGCCTACGGGACAGGGATTTCGATGAGCAGTTCTTC
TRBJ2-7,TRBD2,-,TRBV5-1,CASSLITSGGEQYF,TGCGCCAGCAGCTTGATAACTAGCGGGGGCGAGCAGTACTTC
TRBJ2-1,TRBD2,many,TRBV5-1,CASSLAVAGGPYEQFF,TGCGCCAGCAGCTTGGCCGTAGCGGGAGGGCCCTATGAGCAGTTCTTC